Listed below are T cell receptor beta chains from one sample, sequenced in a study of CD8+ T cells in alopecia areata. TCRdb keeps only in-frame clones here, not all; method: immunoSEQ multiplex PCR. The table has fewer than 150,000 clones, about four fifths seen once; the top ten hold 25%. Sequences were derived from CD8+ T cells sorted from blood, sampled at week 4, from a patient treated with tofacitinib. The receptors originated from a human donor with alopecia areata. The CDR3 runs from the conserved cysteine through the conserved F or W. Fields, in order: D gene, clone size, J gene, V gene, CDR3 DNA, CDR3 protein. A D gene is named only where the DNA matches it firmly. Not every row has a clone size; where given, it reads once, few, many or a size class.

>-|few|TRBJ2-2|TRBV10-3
TGTGCCATCAGCGAACCGGGACCCACGAACACCGGGGAGCTGTTTTTT
CAISEPGPTNTGELFF
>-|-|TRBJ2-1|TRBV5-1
TGCGCCAGCAGCTCCCACGACAGGAGCTCCTACAATGAGCAGTTCTTC
CASSSHDRSSYNEQFF
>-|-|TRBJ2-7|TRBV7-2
TGTGCCAGCAGCTCACAGGGCGCAGGCTACGAGCAGTACTTC
CASSSQGAGYEQYF
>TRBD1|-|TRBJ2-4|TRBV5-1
TGCGCCAGCAGCTCCCCGGGACAGGGCTATGACGGTCAGTACTTC
CASSSPGQGYDGQYF
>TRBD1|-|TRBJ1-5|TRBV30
TGTGCCTGGAGTGTAGGACAGGGGAATCAGCCCCAGCATTTT
CAWSVGQGNQPQHF
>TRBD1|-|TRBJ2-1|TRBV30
TGTGCCTGGAACCTGTGGGACAGTCCCCCGCGGGAGCAGTTCTTC
CAWNLWDSPPREQFF
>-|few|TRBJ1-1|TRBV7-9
TGTGCCAGCAGCCCGCGACAGGTGGGGACTGAAGCTTTCTTT
CASSPRQVGTEAFF
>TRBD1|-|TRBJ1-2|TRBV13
TGTGCCAGCAGCCTCACAGGGGAGGCTAACTATGGCTACACCTTC
CASSLTGEANYGYTF
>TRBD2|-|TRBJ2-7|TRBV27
TGTGCCAGCAGGTCGGGGGGTAGCTCCTACGAGCAGTACTTC
CASRSGGSSYEQYF
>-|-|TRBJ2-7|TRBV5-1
TGCGCCAGCAGTCCCGCTCGTGGGGGGATGAACGAGCAGTACTTC
CASSPARGGMNEQYF
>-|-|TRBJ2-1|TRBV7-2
TGTGCCAGCAGCCCGAGGAGGCGGGGCTCCTACAATGAGCAGTTCTTC
CASSPRRRGSYNEQFF